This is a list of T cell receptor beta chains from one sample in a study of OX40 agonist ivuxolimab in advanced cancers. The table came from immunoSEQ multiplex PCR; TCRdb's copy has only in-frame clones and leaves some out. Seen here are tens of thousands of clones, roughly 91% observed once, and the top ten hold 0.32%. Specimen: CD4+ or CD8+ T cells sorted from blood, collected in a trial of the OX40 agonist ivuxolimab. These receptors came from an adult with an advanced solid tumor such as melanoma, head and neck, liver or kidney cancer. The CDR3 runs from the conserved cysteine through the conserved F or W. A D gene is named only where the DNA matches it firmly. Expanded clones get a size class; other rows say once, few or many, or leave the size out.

CASSQQRINEKLFF,TGCGCCAGCAGCCAACAGCGGATCAATGAAAAACTGTTTTTT,TRBJ1-4,.,TRBV4-3,.
CASSLDLGNTIYF,TGCGCCAGCAGCTTGGACCTCGGAAACACCATATATTTT,TRBJ1-3,.,TRBV5-1,.
CASSSMAGILGYTF,TGTGCCAGTAGTTCGATGGCAGGGATATTGGGCTACACCTTC,TRBJ1-2,.,TRBV19,.
CASSQPLLGRVRIQYF,TGCGCCAGCAGCCAACCCCTACTAGGGCGGGTTAGGATTCAGTACTTC,TRBJ2-4,.,TRBV4-1,.
CAISESRATNEKLFF,TGTGCCATCAGTGAGTCGAGGGCAACTAATGAAAAACTGTTTTTT,TRBJ1-4,.,TRBV10-3,once
CASNQRQGNTGELFF,TGTGCCAGCAACCAAAGACAGGGCAACACCGGGGAGCTGTTTTTT,TRBJ2-2,TRBD1,TRBV6-6,once
CASSLPPPDTQYF,TGTGCCAGCAGCTTACCCCCTCCAGATACGCAGTATTTT,TRBJ2-3,.,TRBV7-9,.
CASSQDHARGLGTDTQYF,TGCGCCAGCAGCCAAGATCACGCCAGGGGGCTTGGCACAGATACGCAGTATTTT,TRBJ2-3,TRBD1,TRBV4-3,.
CASSLGDTGELFF,TGTGCCAGCAGCTTAGGAGATACCGGGGAGCTGTTTTTT,TRBJ2-2,.,TRBV7-2,.
CASSYSNAGIQPQHF,TGTGCCAGCAGTTACTCGAACGCAGGGATTCAGCCCCAGCATTTT,TRBJ1-5,.,TRBV6-5,once
CASSSRPIYEQYF,TGTGCCAGCAGCTCACGACCGATCTACGAGCAGTACTTC,TRBJ2-7,.,TRBV7-2,.
CASRLTGTSTDTQYF,TGTGCCAGCAGACTCACCGGGACTAGCACAGATACGCAGTATTTT,TRBJ2-3,.,TRBV14,.
CSVEGGAGRYGYTF,TGCAGCGTTGAAGGTGGGGCAGGTCGATATGGCTACACCTTC,TRBJ1-2,.,TRBV29-1,.
CASSATGGYQPQHF,TGTGCCAGCAGTGCCACAGGAGGGTATCAGCCCCAGCATTTT,TRBJ1-5,.,TRBV6-1,.
CASSEGTGPEETQYF,TGTGCCAGCAGTGAAGGAACAGGTCCAGAAGAGACCCAGTACTTC,TRBJ2-5,.,TRBV6-1,few
CASSYGTAYQETQYF,TGCGCCAGCAGCTACGGGACTGCCTACCAAGAGACCCAGTACTTC,TRBJ2-5,.,TRBV5-1,.
CASTTTSGTASSYNEQFF,TGTGCCAGCACCACTACTAGCGGGACCGCTTCCTCCTACAATGAGCAGTTCTTC,TRBJ2-1,TRBD2,TRBV7-2,.
CASSCRDNYEQYF,TGTGCCAGCAGCTGCCGGGACAACTACGAGCAGTACTTC,TRBJ2-7,.,TRBV12-1,.
CASSEQGNQPQHF,TGTGCCAGTAGTGAGCAGGGGAATCAGCCCCAGCATTTT,TRBJ1-5,.,TRBV19,.
CASSILDRSPLYEQYF,TGTGCCAGTAGTATTCTGGACAGGTCTCCCCTCTACGAGCAGTACTTC,TRBJ2-7,TRBD1,TRBV19,few
CASSPLMSSYNEQFF,TGTGCCAGCAGCCCTCTAATGAGCTCCTACAATGAGCAGTTCTTC,TRBJ2-1,.,TRBV7-3,few
CASSEALRGDEQFF,TGTGCCAGCAGTGAAGCTCTCAGGGGGGATGAGCAGTTCTTC,TRBJ2-1,.,TRBV6-1,.
CASSAVASGTYEQYF,TGTGCCAGCAGCGCAGTGGCTAGCGGGACCTACGAGCAGTACTTC,TRBJ2-7,TRBD2,TRBV7-2,.
CASSSGRYEQYF,TGTGCCAGCAGCTCCGGCCGCTACGAGCAGTACTTC,TRBJ2-7,.,TRBV7-9,.